This passage covers 28 T cell receptor beta chains from one sample sequenced in a study of cytomegalovirus exposure and HLA in healthy donors. 60 Vbeta and 13 Jbeta primers were used in PCR. Assay used: immunoSEQ multiplex PCR; TCRdb lists only in-frame clones, some missing. The data show tens of thousands of clones, 81% seen once. The material sequenced was PBMCs. The receptors were gathered from a man aged 50 to 60 in good health and CMV-seronegative.

V is TRBV15 and J is TRBJ1-4; TRBD1 agrees at 12 bases. Looked up from germline, CDR1 is LNHNV and CDR2 is YYDKDF (reference sequence). This CDR3 comprises 16 residues. J lost 8 bases, V lost 0 bases, and 4 bases had no gene match. The CDR3 sequence is CATSRETGTGGEKLFF. The CDR3 region has the DNA TGTGCCACCAGCAGAGAGACCGGGACAGGGGGCGAAAAACTGTTTTTT.

The CDR3, as DNA: TGCGCCAGCAGCCAAGAAGAAGGGGTCTTCAACAATGAGCAGTTCTTC. It translates to CASSQEEGVFNNEQFF. The rearrangement joins TRBV4-3 to TRBJ2-1; D might be TRBD1 (5 bases). The CDR3 is 16 residues long. Trimming shortened V by 0 bases and J by 5 bases, and 14 bases separated the two germline ends. CDR1 is LGHNA, CDR2 YSLEER, per germline.

V is TRBV28 and J is TRBJ2-7; D is perhaps TRBD2 (5 bases). Trimming removed 3 bases at V and 0 bases at J, with 12 bases between. This CDR3 is built from 15 residues. Germline CDR1 is MDHEN and CDR2 is SYDVKM. CDR3: CASSLWRVSSYEQYF. For the CDR3, the DNA is TGTGCCAGCAGTTTGTGGCGGGTAAGCTCCTACGAGCAGTACTTC.

Regarding this clone: One junction end disagrees with the germline gene, perhaps due to a read error. Other DNA sequences within the sample encode an identical CDR3. The rearrangement uses TRBV7-9 and TRBJ1-6; TRBD1 aligns across 7 bases. In germline, CDR1 is SEHNR, CDR2 FQNEAQ (reference sequence). This CDR3 is built from 15 residues. CDR3: CASSLQGVNNSPLHF. DNA for the CDR3: TGTGCCAGCAGCCTCCAGGGGGTTAATAATTCCCCCCTCCACTTT.

This chain joins TRBV5-1 and TRBJ1-1, with D possibly TRBD1 on 5 matching bases. The CDR3 is 13 amino acids. Trimming left V 2 bases short and J 5 bases short, with 10 bases between. Per the germline V gene, CDR1 is SGHRS and CDR2 is YFSETQ. This CDR3 reads CASSFRVATEAFF. The CDR3 DNA is TGCGCCAGCAGCTTCAGGGTTGCAACTGAAGCTTTCTTT.

The chain couples TRBV5-6 to TRBJ1-4, with 7 nucleotides matching TRBD1. The CDR3 is made up of 13 amino acids. Germline V lookup: CDR1 SGHDT, CDR2 YYEEEE. The V gene end was trimmed by 2 bases and the J gene end by 7 bases; junction bases not matched to a gene: 2. The CDR3 region is CASSFDRVEKLFF. For the CDR3, the DNA is TGTGCCAGCAGCTTCGACAGGGTTGAAAAACTGTTTTTT. The full variable domain, rest sourced from reference TRBV5-6 and TRBJ1-4, is DAGVTQSPTHLIKTRGQQVTLRCSPKSGHDTVSWYQQALGQGPQFIFQYYEEEERQRGNFPDRFSGHQFPNYSSELNVNALLLGDSALYLCASSFDRVEKLFFGSGTQLSVL.

The rearrangement joins TRBV7-2 to TRBJ1-1; possible D gene TRBD1, 5 bases. Deletions cut 5 bases from V and 0 bases from J, with 10 bases between. The germline V gene has CDR1 SGHTA and CDR2 FQGNSA. There are 14 residues in the CDR3. This CDR3 is CASSPRQLNTEAFF. DNA of the CDR3: TGTGCCAGCAGCCCACGACAGTTGAACACTGAAGCTTTCTTT.

This chain connects TRBV28 to TRBJ2-7, with 8 bases that match TRBD1. This CDR3 is built from 12 residues. V was pared by 6 bases and J by 7 bases, with 5 bases of the junction left unmatched. Germline V gene lookup returns CDR1 MDHEN and CDR2 SYDVKM. The CDR3: CASRTGAGEQYF. DNA for the CDR3: TGTGCCAGCAGGACAGGGGCCGGGGAGCAGTACTTC. Looking up the rest from reference TRBV28 and TRBJ2-7 gives the full variable domain: DVKVTQSSRYLVKRTGEKVFLECVQDMDHENMFWYRQDPGLGLRLIYFSYDVKMKEKGDIPEGYSVSREKKERFSLILESASTNQTSMYLCASRTGAGEQYFGPGTRLTVT.

V usage is TRBV18 and J usage is TRBJ1-3, with 9 bases identical to TRBD1. Germline V gene lookup returns CDR1 KGHSH and CDR2 LQKENI. This CDR3 has 18 residues. With V trimmed by 3 bases and J by 0 bases, 9 bases remained unmatched. The CDR3 region has the DNA TGTGCCAGCTCACCGACGTCCGGACAGGGGTTCTCTGGAAACACCATATATTTT. Its translation is CASSPTSGQGFSGNTIYF.

The chain employs TRBV5-1 and TRBJ2-1, with 12 positions matching TRBD2. V lost 4 bases, J lost 5 bases, and 19 bases stayed unmatched. From germline, CDR1 is SGHRS and CDR2 YFSETQ. CDR3 length: 20 residues. The CDR3 DNA reads as TGCGCCAGCAGCCCAGCTTCGACTAGCGGGGGTCCTTACGACGACAATGAGCAGTTCTTC. Amino acids: CASSPASTSGGPYDDNEQFF.

On this clone itself: A read error may produce the germline difference seen at one junction end. The chain is built from TRBV7-9 and TRBJ2-5, with D unresolved. The end of the DNA fits TRBJ2-7 better, so the J call may be wrong. CDR1 and CDR2 (germline): SEHNR, FQNEAQ (reference sequence). The CDR3 covers 12 residues. The CDR3 DNA follows: TGTTCCAGCAGCTTAGTAATCTACGAGCAGTACTTC. Translation gives CSSSLVIYEQYF.

V and J are TRBV4-3 and TRBJ2-1, with 11 bases aligning to TRBD1. The germline V gene encodes CDR1 LGHNA and CDR2 YSLEER. The CDR3 spans 15 residues. J was trimmed by 7 bases and V by 1 base; bases with no gene match: 3. This CDR3 reads CASSQGTGGGNEQFF. In DNA form, the CDR3 reads TGCGCCAGCAGCCAAGGGACAGGGGGCGGGAATGAGCAGTTCTTC.

V and J are TRBV28 and TRBJ2-7; 9 bases line up with TRBD2. CDR3 length equals 21 residues. Germline CDR1 reads MDHEN; CDR2 reads SYDVKM. After removal of 5 bases from V and 3 bases from J, the junction contained 26 bases not matched to a gene. CDR3 protein: CASSIEQGTYDASGDNYEQYF. In DNA, the CDR3 is TGTGCCAGCAGTATTGAACAGGGGACTTACGACGCTAGCGGGGACAACTACGAGCAGTACTTC.

The rearrangement links TRBV28 to TRBJ2-4; possibly TRBD1 for D (5 bases). CDR1 and CDR2 from the germline V gene are MDHEN and SYDVKM. This CDR3 contains 12 residues. Trimming removed 3 bases from V and 5 bases from J, with 5 bases in between. The CDR3 region has the DNA TGTGCCAGCAGTTTGACAGAAAACATTCAGTACTTC. Amino acids: CASSLTENIQYF. The whole variable domain, filled in from reference TRBV28 and TRBJ2-4, reads DVKVTQSSRYLVKRTGEKVFLECVQDMDHENMFWYRQDPGLGLRLIYFSYDVKMKEKGDIPEGYSVSREKKERFSLILESASTNQTSMYLCASSLTENIQYFGAGTRLSVL.

This clone was observed a handful of times. This sequence joins TRBV29-1 and TRBJ2-7, with 11 positions matching TRBD1. Unmatched junction bases numbered 9, after V lost 7 bases and J lost 7 bases. Per the germline V gene, CDR1 is SQVTM and CDR2 is ANQGSEA. The length of the CDR3 is 13 residues. The CDR3: CSARDRGSGEQYF. Written as DNA, the CDR3 is TGCAGCGCCCGGGACAGGGGGTCAGGGGAGCAGTACTTC.

The CDR3 DNA sequence: TGCGCCAGCAGCCAAGCTCCGCCCGGGGGTGAGCAGTTCTTC. Its protein product is CASSQAPPGGEQFF. V gene TRBV4-3 combines with J gene TRBJ2-1; D may be TRBD2 (6 bases). Germline values: CDR1 LGHNA, CDR2 YSLEER. V gave up 1 base and J gave up 9 bases, with 13 bases separating them. This CDR3 spans 14 amino acids.

The chain links TRBV5-1 to TRBJ1-1; possibly TRBD1 for D (6 bases). The V end was cut by 1 base, the J end by 0 bases, with 19 bases between. Germline CDR1 SGHRS, CDR2 YFSETQ. CDR3 length: 18 residues. In nucleotides, the CDR3 is TGCGCCAGCAGCTTGAGGGGGTCGCAGAAAATTATGAACACTGAAGCTTTCTTT. Encoded protein: CASSLRGSQKIMNTEAFF.

The gene calls are TRBV27 and TRBJ1-2; no definite D call. CDR3 length equals 12 residues. V was pared by 5 bases and J by 8 bases, with 12 bases between. Germline values: CDR1 MNHEY, CDR2 SMNVEV (reference sequence). The DNA for the CDR3 is TGTGCCAGCAGTACGGCGGTTGGGGGCTACACCTTC. Amino acids: CASSTAVGGYTF.

This chain links TRBV19 with TRBJ1-4; 11 nucleotides match TRBD1. Germline assignment: CDR1 LNHDA and CDR2 SQIVND (reference sequence). J gave up 3 bases and V 5 bases, and 11 bases lay outside the gene matches. The CDR3 contains 18 residues. The CDR3 loop is CASSFRTGGASANEKLFF. Written as DNA, the CDR3 is TGTGCCAGTAGTTTCCGGACAGGGGGCGCCTCGGCTAATGAAAAACTGTTTTTT. The variable domain in full, with the rest retrieved from reference TRBV19 and TRBJ1-4, is DGGITQSPKYLFRKEGQNVTLSCEQNLNHDAMYWYRQDPGQGLRLIYYSQIVNDFQKGDIAEGYSVSREKKESFPLTVTSAQKNPTAFYLCASSFRTGGASANEKLFFGSGTQLSVL.

This chain links TRBV7-6 with TRBJ1-6; 10 bases agree with TRBD1. The CDR3 extends over 15 amino acids. V shed 5 bases and J 10 bases; nucleotides not matched to a gene: 8. Germline CDR1 is SGHVS and CDR2 is FNYEAQ. Written as DNA, the CDR3 is TGTGCCAGCAGCCCCCGGGACAGGGGAGGATCACCCCTCCACTTT. Its translation is CASSPRDRGGSPLHF.

The genes are TRBV30 and TRBJ1-6; D unresolved. The CDR3 spans 13 residues. Trimming removed 8 bases from V and 6 bases from J, with 14 bases in between. Germline V gene data show CDR1 as GTSNPN and CDR2 as SVGIG (reference sequence). DNA for the CDR3: TGTGCCCACCGAGGGCAGTCTAATTCACCCCTCCACTTT. It specifies CAHRGQSNSPLHF.

The chain couples TRBV9 to TRBJ1-1; D ambiguous. V was shortened by 2 bases and J by 4 bases, with 12 bases between the two germline ends. CDR1 is SGDLS and CDR2 is YYNGEE in the germline V gene. The CDR3 runs 14 residues. The DNA for the CDR3 is TGTGCCAGCAGCGTTAGCGCCGAGGGCACTGAAGCTTTCTTT. This translates into CASSVSAEGTEAFF.

A single count supports this clone. This chain joins TRBV19 and TRBJ2-5, with TRBD1 as a possible D gene (5 bases). Looked up from germline, CDR1 is LNHDA and CDR2 is SQIVND (reference sequence). This CDR3 is built from 15 residues. V was cut by 4 bases and J by 5 bases, with 17 bases left in between. The CDR3 spells CASSNPRTPQETQYF. The CDR3, as DNA: TGTGCCAGTAGTAACCCTCGGACACCTCAGGAGACCCAGTACTTC.

V usage is TRBV7-2 and J usage is TRBJ2-7; tentative D call: TRBD2 (6 bases). Germline CDR1 reads SGHTA; CDR2 reads FQGNSA. Trimming removed 0 bases from V and 6 bases from J, with 9 bases in between. The CDR3 is made up of 13 amino acids. The CDR3 bases are TGTGCCAGCAGCTTAGCGGCCGGGGGCGAGCAGTACTTC. It is translated as CASSLAAGGEQYF.

The V and J genes are TRBV2 and TRBJ2-6, with D possibly matching TRBD1 (5 bases). Germline CDR1 SNHLY, CDR2 FYNNEI. CDR3 length: 14 amino acids. Between the trimmed V and J ends, which lost 9 bases and 3 bases, there was a span of 12 bases. The CDR3 protein is CASNFRVGANVLTF. The CDR3 DNA reads TGTGCCAGTAATTTCAGGGTTGGGGCCAACGTCCTGACTTTC.

The chain has TRBV9 and TRBJ1-1, with D possibly being TRBD1 (5 bases). Germline loops: CDR1 SGDLS, CDR2 YYNGEE. V lost 2 bases to trimming and J lost 0 bases, with 8 bases between them. The length of the CDR3 is 14 residues. Here the CDR3 reads CASSVGPLNTEAFF. CDR3 nucleotides: TGTGCCAGCAGCGTGGGGCCTCTGAACACTGAAGCTTTCTTT. The full variable domain, with the rest looked up from reference TRBV9 and TRBJ1-1, is DSGVTQTPKHLITATGQRVTLRCSPRSGDLSVYWYQQSLDQGLQFLIQYYNGEERAKGNILERFSAQQFPDLHSELNLSSLELGDSALYFCASSVGPLNTEAFFGQGTRLTVV.

The chain uses TRBV6-6 and TRBJ2-7; the D gene is possibly TRBD1 (5 bases). V was cut by 4 bases and J by 3 bases, with 10 bases left in between. The CDR3 totals 13 residues. CDR1 is MNHNY and CDR2 is SVGAGI in the germline V gene (reference sequence). The CDR3 sequence: CASSFDSRYEQYF. The CDR3 nucleotides are TGTGCCAGCAGTTTCGACAGCCGCTACGAGCAGTACTTC.

The chain links TRBV4-2 to TRBJ2-7; 10 bases align to TRBD1. J was trimmed by 4 bases and V by 4 bases; bases with no gene match: 7. The CDR3 is 15 amino acids. From germline, CDR1 is LGHNA and CDR2 YNFKEQ. The CDR3: CASSPPGQGWYEQYF. The DNA of the CDR3 is TGTGCCAGCAGCCCACCGGGACAGGGGTGGTACGAGCAGTACTTC.